The text below deals with one TCR beta chain. The data were produced by immunoSEQ multiplex PCR, yet TCRdb's version contains in-frame clones alone and is incomplete. This table holds around 84,000 clones, approximately 83% found once. The CDR3 contains 16 residues. Losses at the gene ends were 6 bases for V and 0 bases for J; bases not matched to a gene: 6. CDR1 KGHSH and CDR2 LQKENI come from the germline V gene. This specimen comes from a study of T cell responses to AZD1222 COVID-19 vaccine. The sample was peripheral blood, taken 28 days after the second AZD1222 dose. This sequence was found in an adult who received the AZD1222 COVID-19 vaccine. The chain couples TRBV18 to TRBJ1-3; 9 bases line up with TRBD1. The CDR3 DNA sequence: TGTGCCAGCTCCCGGGACAGGGATTCCTCTGGAAACACCATATATTTT. This gives the protein CASSRDRDSSGNTIYF.